This T cell receptor (beta chain) was observed in a study of blood T cells in healthy people across ages. Comment on this clonotype: Its antigen is unknown.

The CDR3 runs to 15 residues. CDR1 SGDLS and CDR2 YYNGEE come from the germline V gene. The V and J ends lost 5 bases and 0 bases, in that order; junction bases with no gene match: 7. Study outcomes and limitations: With naive T cell percentage, TCR beta diversity showed a strong correlation. Unsorted PBMCs blocked a conclusive comparison of naive and antigen-experienced cells. Diversity figures derived from one million T cells were judged to underestimate the true value. When set beside aged donors, long-lived donors presented more naive CD4+ cells and higher diversity.

The authors ran a second PCR of roughly 7 to 11 cycles using a sample-barcoded 5' primer and a J-beta primer mix. TCRdb re-analysed the 5' RACE reads in MiXCR, keeping a single row per CDR3 protein. This sample has approximately 800,000 distinct CDR3 sequences, with 46% found just once. This clonotype originated in a man older than 75 in good health. Sequenced input: blood. The rearrangement uses TRBV9 and TRBJ2-7, with 8 bases that match TRBD1. This chain's CDR3 is CASRGTGGSSYEQYF. The DNA for the CDR3 is TGTGCCAGCAGGGGCACAGGGGGGAGCTCCTACGAGCAGTACTTC. Looking up the rest from reference TRBV9 and TRBJ2-7 gives the full variable domain: DSGVTQTPKHLITATGQRVTLRCSPRSGDLSVYWYQQSLDQGLQFLIQYYNGEERAKGNILERFSAQQFPDLHSELNLSSLELGDSALYFCASRGTGGSSYEQYFGPGTRLTVT.